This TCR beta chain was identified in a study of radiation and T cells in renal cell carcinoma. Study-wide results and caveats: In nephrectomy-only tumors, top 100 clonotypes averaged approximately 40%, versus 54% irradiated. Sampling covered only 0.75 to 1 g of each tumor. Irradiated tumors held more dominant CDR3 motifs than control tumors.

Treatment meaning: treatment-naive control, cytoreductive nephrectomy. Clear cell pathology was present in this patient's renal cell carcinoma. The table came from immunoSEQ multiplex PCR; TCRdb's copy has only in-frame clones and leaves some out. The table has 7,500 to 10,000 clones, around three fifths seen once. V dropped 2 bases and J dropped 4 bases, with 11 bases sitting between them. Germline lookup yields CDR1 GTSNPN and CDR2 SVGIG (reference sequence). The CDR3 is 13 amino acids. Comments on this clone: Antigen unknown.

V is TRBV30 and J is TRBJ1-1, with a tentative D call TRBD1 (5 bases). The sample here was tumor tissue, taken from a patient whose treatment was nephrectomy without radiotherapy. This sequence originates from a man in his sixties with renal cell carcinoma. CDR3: CAWSSNGGTEAFF. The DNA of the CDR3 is TGTGCCTGGAGTTCGAATGGGGGCACTGAAGCTTTCTTT.